This entry lists 24 T cell receptor beta chains sequenced from one sample in a study of control samples from healthy donors and cancer patients. Measured with immunoSEQ multiplex PCR; TCRdb has only the in-frame clones, and not every one. The sample yields tens of thousands of clones, roughly 86% seen once. Sequencing was carried out using blood. Receptors originate from a man aged 45-65 years in good health.

The J gene is TRBJ2-7, the V gene TRBV6-5; D remains ambiguous. Germline V gene lookup returns CDR1 MNHEY and CDR2 SVGAGI. The germline V and J ends were trimmed by 2 bases and 0 bases, with 8 bases remaining between them. The CDR3 runs 14 residues. The CDR3 nucleotides are TGTGCCAGCAGTTACGGGCCGAGCTCCTACGAGCAGTACGTC. It translates to CASSYGPSSYEQYV.

The chain couples TRBV13 to TRBJ1-4, with D possibly TRBD1 on 5 matching bases. With 0 bases removed from V and 5 bases from J, the gap between germline ends came to 7 bases. This CDR3 is 14 amino acids long. CDR1 is PRHDT and CDR2 is FYEKMQ in the germline V gene (reference sequence). The CDR3 is CASSLGTENEKLFF. The DNA for the CDR3 is TGTGCCAGCAGCTTAGGGACAGAAAATGAAAAACTGTTTTTT.

V gene TRBV7-2 combines with J gene TRBJ2-3, with 16 bases identical to TRBD2. Germline CDR1 and CDR2: SGHTA and FQGNSA. V gave up 1 base and J gave up 4 bases; unmatched junction bases: 8. This CDR3 is built from 19 residues. This CDR3 is CASSLVWGLAGGPADTQYF. CDR3 nucleotides: TGTGCCAGCAGCTTAGTATGGGGACTAGCGGGGGGGCCGGCAGATACGCAGTATTTT.

This chain connects TRBV5-6 to TRBJ1-5, with TRBD1 matching 8 bases. The J segment lost 0 bases and the V segment lost 2 bases, leaving 7 bases of the junction unmatched. Germline assignment: CDR1 SGHDT and CDR2 YYEEEE. This CDR3 is built from 17 residues. This CDR3 reads CASSLRRQGLSNQPQHF. The CDR3, as DNA: TGTGCCAGCAGCTTAAGGAGACAGGGGCTTAGCAATCAGCCCCAGCATTTT.

The chain employs TRBV12-3 or TRBV12-4 and TRBJ2-2; possible D gene TRBD2, 6 bases. The ends were cut back, 9 bases at V and 2 bases at J, with 10 bases in the middle. CDR3 length: 13 residues. CDR3 bases: TGTGCCAGTGGGGACTCCAACACCGGGGAGCTGTTTTTT. Protein sequence: CASGDSNTGELFF.

This chain uses TRBV28 with TRBJ1-5; perhaps TRBD1 as D (5 bases). V was trimmed by 6 bases and J by 5 bases, leaving 23 bases between them. The CDR3 runs 17 residues. Germline V CDR1 and CDR2: MDHEN, SYDVKM. CDR3 DNA sequence: TGTGCCAGCAGGTTAAGACATTGGAACAGGCGGGATCAGCCCCAGCATTTT. It is translated as CASRLRHWNRRDQPQHF.

The chain employs TRBV5-6 and TRBJ2-7, with 7 bases aligning to TRBD1. V gave up 3 bases and J gave up 3 bases; unmatched junction bases: 12. This CDR3 spans 16 amino acids. From germline, CDR1 is SGHDT and CDR2 YYEEEE. CDR3 in DNA: TGTGCCAGCAGCTACTCATTTGGACAGGAATACTACGAGCAGTACTTC. Amino acid sequence: CASSYSFGQEYYEQYF.

The V call is TRBV30, the J call TRBJ1-2, with D possibly TRBD1 on 6 matching bases. Between the trimmed V and J ends, which lost 6 bases and 2 bases, there was a span of 10 bases. CDR1 and CDR2 from the germline V gene are GTSNPN and SVGIG (reference sequence). The CDR3 sequence is 12 residues long. The CDR3 reads CACRGHNYGYTF. For the CDR3, the DNA is TGTGCCTGCAGGGGTCACAACTATGGCTACACCTTC.

The chain employs TRBV24-1 and TRBJ1-2, with 9 positions matching TRBD1. This CDR3 is built from 15 residues. J gave up 2 bases and V 4 bases, and 4 bases lay outside the gene matches. Looked up from germline, CDR1 is KGHDR and CDR2 is SFDVKD. CDR3 loop: CATSDPGQGNYGYTF. The CDR3 nucleotides read TGTGCCACCAGTGACCCGGGACAGGGAAACTATGGCTACACCTTC.

V usage is TRBV13 and J usage is TRBJ2-7, with D maybe TRBD1 (5 bases). The V end lost 8 bases, the J end lost 5 bases, and 16 bases lay between the germline ends. Germline CDR1 and CDR2: PRHDT and FYEKMQ (reference sequence). CDR3 length: 13 amino acids. The DNA of the CDR3 is TGTGCCAGCCAATCAGGGTTTGAGCACGAGCAGTACTTC. It yields the protein CASQSGFEHEQYF.

J is TRBJ2-3 and V is TRBV5-1; no firm D call. V gave up 4 bases and J gave up 2 bases, with 8 bases separating them. This CDR3 contains 13 residues. From germline, CDR1 is SGHRS and CDR2 YFSETQ. The CDR3 coding sequence is TGCGCCAGCAGCCCCCACACCACAGATACGCAGTATTTT. It is translated as CASSPHTTDTQYF.

This clone has just a few counts. The chain uses TRBV7-9 and TRBJ1-6, with 10 bases lining up with TRBD1. CDR3 length: 17 amino acids. CDR1 and CDR2 from the germline V gene are SEHNR and FQNEAQ (reference sequence). V lost 5 bases to trimming and J lost 10 bases; unmatched junction nucleotides: 14. The CDR3 DNA reads TGTGCCAGCAGCCTCTCCGCGGGACAGGGGACACTCTCACCCCTCCACTTT. It is translated as CASSLSAGQGTLSPLHF.

A few counts support this clone. This chain joins TRBV2 and TRBJ1-5; D is ambiguous. Germline CDR1 SNHLY, CDR2 FYNNEI. The CDR3 extends over 12 amino acids. V lost 7 bases, J lost 6 bases, and 10 bases lay in between. CDR3 in amino acids: CASKNDGQPQHF. CDR3 in DNA: TGTGCCAGCAAGAACGACGGTCAGCCCCAGCATTTT. The complete variable domain, with remaining parts taken from reference TRBV2 and TRBJ1-5, reads EPEVTQTPSHQVTQMGQEVILRCVPISNHLYFYWYRQILGQKVEFLVSFYNNEISEKSEIFDDQFSVERPDGSNFTLKIRSTKLEDSAMYFCASKNDGQPQHFGDGTRLSIL.

This sequence joins TRBV19 and TRBJ1-4, with unresolved D. CDR1 is LNHDA and CDR2 is SQIVND in the germline V gene (reference sequence). The CDR3 spans 14 residues. Deletions cut 3 bases from V and 4 bases from J, with 9 bases between. In DNA, the CDR3 is TGTGCCAGTAGTATTAAGATTTTTAATGAAAAACTGTTTTTT. This sequence encodes CASSIKIFNEKLFF. Drawing the rest from reference TRBV19 and TRBJ1-4, the complete variable domain is DGGITQSPKYLFRKEGQNVTLSCEQNLNHDAMYWYRQDPGQGLRLIYYSQIVNDFQKGDIAEGYSVSREKKESFPLTVTSAQKNPTAFYLCASSIKIFNEKLFFGSGTQLSVL.

This chain links TRBV9 with TRBJ2-7; TRBD2 matches at 9 bases. V gave up 0 bases and J gave up 3 bases; unmatched junction bases: 1. This CDR3 comprises 14 residues. CDR1 is SGDLS, CDR2 YYNGEE, per germline. The CDR3: CASSVGSGSYEQYF. CDR3 nucleotides: TGTGCCAGCAGCGTAGGTAGCGGGAGCTACGAGCAGTACTTC. Full variable domain (outside the CDR3, taken from reference TRBV9 and TRBJ2-7): DSGVTQTPKHLITATGQRVTLRCSPRSGDLSVYWYQQSLDQGLQFLIQYYNGEERAKGNILERFSAQQFPDLHSELNLSSLELGDSALYFCASSVGSGSYEQYFGPGTRLTVT.

This clone came up once. The gene calls are TRBV4-3 and TRBJ2-1, with 7 bases aligning to TRBD2. The junction had 1 base not matched to a gene; V was cut back by 2 bases and J by 0 bases. Germline-derived CDR1 and CDR2 are LGHNA and YSLEER. The CDR3 extends over 15 amino acids. The CDR3 DNA reads as TGCGCCAGCAGCCAATTAGCGGGCTCCTACAATGAGCAGTTCTTC. It codes for CASSQLAGSYNEQFF.

V usage is TRBV2 and J usage is TRBJ2-1; TRBD2 is a possible D gene (5 bases). V was shortened by 1 base and J by 5 bases, with 18 bases between the two germline ends. Germline CDR1 SNHLY, CDR2 FYNNEI. This CDR3 contains 17 residues. DNA for the CDR3: TGTGCCAGCAGTGAAGTGCTACTCGCTAGCAGCCACAATGAGCAGTTCTTC. Translation: CASSEVLLASSHNEQFF.

In its sample, this clone was seen once. V is TRBV19 and J is TRBJ1-1; 7 nucleotides align to TRBD1. V gave up 5 bases and J gave up 5 bases; unmatched junction bases: 8. Germline loops: CDR1 LNHDA, CDR2 SQIVND (reference sequence). The CDR3 is 14 residues long. The CDR3 reads CASSRQGKETEAFF. In DNA form, the CDR3 reads TGTGCCAGTAGTCGACAGGGAAAGGAGACTGAAGCTTTCTTT.

J is TRBJ2-1 and V is TRBV7-9, with 12 bases aligning to TRBD2. This CDR3 has 15 residues. Germline lookup yields CDR1 SEHNR and CDR2 FQNEAQ (reference sequence). V lost 0 bases and J lost 14; bases outside the gene matches: 8. The DNA of the CDR3 is TGTGCCAGCAGCTTAGCCCCGGGACTAGCGGGCCGAAAGTTCTTC. Its translation is CASSLAPGLAGRKFF. Together with reference TRBV7-9 and TRBJ2-1, the CDR3 gives the full variable domain: DTGVSQNPRHKITKRGQNVTFRCDPISEHNRLYWYRQTLGQGPEFLTYFQNEAQLEKSRLLSDRFSAERPKGSFSTLEIQRTEQGDSAMYLCASSLAPGLAGRKFFGPGTRLTVL.

The chain employs TRBV7-9 and TRBJ2-1, with D possibly being TRBD1 (6 bases). CDR3 length equals 12 residues. V lost 9 bases and J 8 bases, leaving 14 bases between the germline ends. Germline V gene data show CDR1 as SEHNR and CDR2 as FQNEAQ (reference sequence). The CDR3 DNA sequence: TGTGCCAGAAAGACAGGTGGGGATGAGCAGTTCTTC. Translated: CARKTGGDEQFF. Together with reference TRBV7-9 and TRBJ2-1, the CDR3 gives the full variable domain: DTGVSQNPRHKITKRGQNVTFRCDPISEHNRLYWYRQTLGQGPEFLTYFQNEAQLEKSRLLSDRFSAERPKGSFSTLEIQRTEQGDSAMYLCARKTGGDEQFFGPGTRLTVL.

This clone was seen a single time. The V and J genes are TRBV28 and TRBJ1-4, with TRBD1 identical over 7 bases. The CDR3 totals 16 residues. Germline lookup yields CDR1 MDHEN and CDR2 SYDVKM. Trimming took 3 bases from V and 0 from J; bases not matched to a gene: 4. The CDR3 bases are TGTGCCAGCAGTTTTTCAGGGGGGTCAACTAATGAAAAACTGTTTTTT. It codes for CASSFSGGSTNEKLFF.

V usage is TRBV30 and J usage is TRBJ2-5; D perhaps matches TRBD1 (5 bases). This CDR3 has 14 residues. V was trimmed by 3 bases and J by 3 bases, leaving 14 bases between them. Germline V gene lookup returns CDR1 GTSNPN and CDR2 SVGIG (reference sequence). DNA for the CDR3: TGTGCCTGGAGGCACAGGAAAGCTAAAGAGACCCAGTACTTC. Its protein is CAWRHRKAKETQYF. Looking up the rest from reference TRBV30 and TRBJ2-5 gives the full variable domain: SQTIHQWPATLVQPVGSPLSLECTVEGTSNPNLYWYRQAAGRGLQLLFYSVGIGQISSEVPQNLSASRPQDRQFILSSKKLLLSDSGFYLCAWRHRKAKETQYFGPGTRLLVL.

The chain links TRBV9 to TRBJ2-7, with 9 bases lining up with TRBD2. The CDR3 totals 15 residues. V trimming: 4 bases; J trimming: 4 bases; junction bases outside the gene matches: 9. Germline CDR1 and CDR2: SGDLS and YYNGEE. The CDR3 sequence is CASSSPRAGGYEQYF. CDR3 bases: TGTGCCAGCAGCTCCCCCCGCGCGGGAGGGTACGAGCAGTACTTC. Together with reference TRBV9 and TRBJ2-7, the CDR3 gives the full variable domain: DSGVTQTPKHLITATGQRVTLRCSPRSGDLSVYWYQQSLDQGLQFLIQYYNGEERAKGNILERFSAQQFPDLHSELNLSSLELGDSALYFCASSSPRAGGYEQYFGPGTRLTVT.

J is TRBJ1-5 and V is TRBV30, with D uncertain. CDR3 length: 13 amino acids. Germline values: CDR1 GTSNPN, CDR2 SVGIG (reference sequence). V lost 1 base and J lost 3, with 7 bases in between. The CDR3 loop reads CAWSAGYNQPQHF. In DNA, the CDR3 is TGTGCCTGGAGTGCGGGGTACAATCAGCCCCAGCATTTT.